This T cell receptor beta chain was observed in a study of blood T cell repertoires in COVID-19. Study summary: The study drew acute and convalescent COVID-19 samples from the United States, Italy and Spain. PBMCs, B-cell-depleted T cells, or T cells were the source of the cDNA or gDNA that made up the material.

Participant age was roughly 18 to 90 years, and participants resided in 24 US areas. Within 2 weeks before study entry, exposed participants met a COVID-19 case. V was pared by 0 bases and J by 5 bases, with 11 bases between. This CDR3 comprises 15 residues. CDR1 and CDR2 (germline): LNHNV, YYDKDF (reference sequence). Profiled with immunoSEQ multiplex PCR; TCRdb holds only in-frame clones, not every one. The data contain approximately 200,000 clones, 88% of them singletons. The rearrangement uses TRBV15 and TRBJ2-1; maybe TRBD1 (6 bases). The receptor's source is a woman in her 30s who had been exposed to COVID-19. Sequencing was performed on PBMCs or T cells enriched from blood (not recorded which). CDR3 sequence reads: CATSRDQGRNNEQFF. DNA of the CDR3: TGTGCCACCAGCAGAGACCAGGGGCGAAACAATGAGCAGTTCTTC.